These 10 T cell receptor beta chains share one sample of origin, sequenced in a study of blood T cell repertoires in COVID-19. Profiled with immunoSEQ multiplex PCR; TCRdb holds only in-frame clones, not every one. Of around 260,000 clones in the sample, about four fifths were seen once. Sample: peripheral blood. All receptors derive from a person aged 65-85 years with COVID-19, enrolled during active disease.

V and J are TRBV7-9 and TRBJ2-5; 13 nucleotides line up with TRBD2. Germline V lookup: CDR1 SEHNR, CDR2 FQNEAQ (reference sequence). V trimming: 5 bases; J trimming: 5 bases; junction bases outside the gene matches: 5. The CDR3 length is 15 residues. The CDR3 sequence is CASSLLTSGGETQYF. The CDR3 DNA sequence: TGTGCCAGCAGCCTCCTGACTAGCGGGGGGGAGACCCAGTACTTC.

This clone has a handful of counts. The chain uses TRBV6-5 and TRBJ1-1; 8 bases fit TRBD1. Looked up from germline, CDR1 is MNHEY and CDR2 is SVGAGI. This CDR3 comprises 12 residues. V lost 6 bases to trimming and J lost 12 bases; unmatched junction nucleotides: 9. The CDR3 DNA reads TGTGCCAGCAGATATACGGACAGGGTTACTTTCTTT. This encodes CASRYTDRVTFF.

This clone was counted a few times. The genes are TRBV6-2 or TRBV6-3 and TRBJ2-7; 11 bases match TRBD2. V shed 7 bases, J shed 4 bases, and the junction held 9 bases outside the gene matches. This CDR3 has 15 residues. The germline V gene encodes CDR1 MNHEY and CDR2 SVGEGT. This CDR3 is CASTPLAGGLYEQYF. For the CDR3, the DNA is TGTGCCAGCACCCCCCTAGCGGGGGGCCTGTACGAGCAGTACTTC.

Remarks on this clone: Germline and junction disagree at one end, which may indicate a read error. The chain carries TRBV11-2 and TRBJ2-7, with D hard to call. The CDR3 is 13 amino acids. The germline V gene has CDR1 SGHAT and CDR2 FQNNGV. The CDR3 DNA is TGTGCCAGCAGCTTAGATACCTCCGTCAGACCGGGCTTC. It codes for CASSLDTSVRPGF.

The J gene is TRBJ2-7, the V gene TRBV15; TRBD1 aligns across 8 bases. The germline gives CDR1 LNHNV, CDR2 YYDKDF (reference sequence). The V segment lost 4 bases and the J segment 5 bases; nucleotides outside the gene matches: 4. This CDR3 is 13 amino acids long. The chain's CDR3 is CATSIEQGDEQYF. CDR3 sequence (DNA): TGTGCCACCAGCATAGAACAGGGGGACGAGCAGTACTTC.

The chain uses TRBV2 and TRBJ1-5, with D possibly being TRBD1 (6 bases). The CDR3 is made up of 13 amino acids. Per the germline V gene, CDR1 is SNHLY and CDR2 is FYNNEI. The V end was cut by 7 bases, the J end by 9 bases, with 16 bases between. CDR3 coding DNA: TGTGCCAGCACCCAGGGGTCAGATCTGCCCCAGCATTTT. Its protein is CASTQGSDLPQHF.

This clone was observed a few times. This chain joins TRBV9 and TRBJ2-2; a weak D match, TRBD2 (5 bases). V lost 0 bases to trimming and J lost 5 bases, with 20 bases between them. This CDR3 is 18 amino acids long. Germline V gene sequence: CDR1 SGDLS, CDR2 YYNGEE. This chain's CDR3 is CASSVGVRRPRGTGELFF. CDR3 coding DNA: TGTGCCAGCAGCGTAGGAGTCCGTAGACCACGAGGGACCGGGGAGCTGTTTTTT. The variable domain in full, completed from reference TRBV9 and TRBJ2-2, reads DSGVTQTPKHLITATGQRVTLRCSPRSGDLSVYWYQQSLDQGLQFLIQYYNGEERAKGNILERFSAQQFPDLHSELNLSSLELGDSALYFCASSVGVRRPRGTGELFFGEGSRLTVL.

The chain combines TRBV19 with TRBJ2-5; a possible D gene is TRBD1 (6 bases). The CDR3 covers 14 residues. Per the germline V gene, CDR1 is LNHDA and CDR2 is SQIVND (reference sequence). Trimming left V 9 bases short and J 5 bases short, with 19 bases between. The DNA for the CDR3 is TGTGCCAGCTCTAACCAGGGGTCCTCGGAGACCCAGTACTTC. Amino acid sequence: CASSNQGSSETQYF.

The chain recombines TRBV6-2 or TRBV6-3 with TRBJ2-4; tentative D call: TRBD2 (6 bases). This CDR3 is built from 15 residues. The germline V and J ends were trimmed by 4 bases and 5 bases, with 15 bases remaining between them. Looked up from germline, CDR1 is MNHEY and CDR2 is SVGEGT. CDR3: CASSFPLGGQNIQYF. The CDR3 DNA reads TGTGCCAGCAGTTTCCCCCTGGGGGGACAAAACATTCAGTACTTC.

V and J are TRBV12-3 or TRBV12-4 and TRBJ2-2; no reliable D call. This CDR3 spans 12 amino acids. Trimming left V 6 bases short and J 6 bases short, with 8 bases between. CDR3 in amino acids: CASSFGPGELFF. The DNA for the CDR3 is TGTGCCAGCAGCTTTGGGCCCGGGGAGCTGTTTTTT.